This is a list of T cell receptor beta chains from one sample in a study of CD8 T cells in ankylosing spondylitis. TCRdb ran MiXCR on the 5' RACE reads and lists one entry per CDR3 protein. Counted here are 750,000 to 850,000 distinct CDR3 sequences, about an eighth occurring once; the ten biggest clones make up approximately 0.46%. Material: blood, either unsorted or a sorted T cell fraction (not recorded which). The receptors here all came from a male donor with ankylosing spondylitis. The CDR3 runs from the conserved cysteine through the conserved F or W. The order of the fields is J gene, V gene, clone size, D gene, CDR3 DNA, CDR3 protein. The D gene is left open where the match is weak. Size tells how often a clone was seen (once, few, many) or the class of an expanded clone, and some rows leave it out.

TRBJ2-5,TRBV5-1,NA,NA,TGCGCCAGCGCTGTGGAGGGGCCAGGTCAAGAGACCCAGTACTTC,CASAVEGPGQETQYF
TRBJ2-1,TRBV5-1,few,NA,TGCGCCAGCAGCTTTGCGGGGGACACCTACAATGAGCAGTTCTTC,CASSFAGDTYNEQFF
TRBJ1-5,TRBV6-1,many,NA,TGTGCCAGCAGGCCACAGGGTGATCAGCCCCAGCATTTT,CASRPQGDQPQHF
TRBJ1-1,TRBV18,NA,TRBD1,TGTGCCAGCTCACGCCAAACAGGGGGCGCTGAAGCTTTCTTT,CASSRQTGGAEAFF
TRBJ2-2,TRBV12-3/TRBV12-4,few,NA,TGTGCCATGAAGGCGATCGCGAACACCGGGGAGCTGTTTTTT,CAMKAIANTGELFF
TRBJ2-1,TRBV5-1,few,TRBD2,TGCGCCAGCAGTGGGACTACCTTGGGTTCCGCCCTGTTCTTC,CASSGTTLGSALFF
TRBJ2-3,TRBV29-1,NA,TRBD1,TGCAGCGTTGCGACAGGGCAGCTCACAGATACGCAGTATTTT,CSVATGQLTDTQYF
TRBJ1-1,TRBV7-7,NA,NA,TGTGCTAGCAGCCAAATGAATGTTGCTCTGAACACTGAAGCTTTCTTT,CASSQMNVALNTEAFF
TRBJ2-5,TRBV7-9,NA,NA,TGTGCCAGCAGCCGACGAGGAGGCCAAGAGACCCAGTACTTC,CASSRRGGQETQYF
TRBJ2-5,TRBV9,few,NA,TGTGCCAGCAGCCCCCGGGTCTTCATACAAGAGACCCAGTACTTC,CASSPRVFIQETQYF
TRBJ2-7,TRBV20-1,few,NA,TGCAGTGCTAAGATAACAGGTCGAACCTACGAGCAGTACTTC,CSAKITGRTYEQYF
TRBJ1-2,TRBV9,NA,NA,TGTGCCAGCAGCGTTGAGGAGGGTCATGGCTACACCTTC,CASSVEEGHGYTF
TRBJ2-6,TRBV20-1,NA,NA,TGCAGTGCTAGCCACTGGTGGGCTGGGGCCAACGTCCTGACTTTC,CSASHWWAGANVLTF
TRBJ1-2,TRBV4-1,NA,NA,TGCGCCAGCAGCCAAGATCACGGCCGGGACTTCTATGGCTACACCTTC,CASSQDHGRDFYGYTF
TRBJ1-1,TRBV6-2/TRBV6-3,NA,NA,TGTGCCAGCAGTTACGACGTGTACACTGAAGCTTTCTTT,CASSYDVYTEAFF
TRBJ2-3,TRBV20-1,NA,NA,TGCAGTGCCTGGGACTCAGACACAGATACGCAGTATTTT,CSAWDSDTDTQYF
TRBJ2-3,TRBV20-1,few,TRBD2,TGCAGTGCTAGAGATCTAGGGACTAGCGGGAGCAAAGATACGCAGTATTTT,CSARDLGTSGSKDTQYF
TRBJ1-3,TRBV5-5,NA,NA,TGTGCCATGGGCCCCGGGCTCCTAAGCACCATATATTTT,CAMGPGLLSTIYF
TRBJ1-1,TRBV7-2,many,TRBD1,TGTGCCAGCAGCTTCGAGAGACAGGGGGTGACTGAAGCTTTCTTT,CASSFERQGVTEAFF
TRBJ2-5,TRBV7-2,NA,NA,TGTGCCAGCAGCTTAGCCGTGGTCGCCGTTGCGGAGACCCAGTACTTC,CASSLAVVAVAETQYF
TRBJ2-5,TRBV12-3/TRBV12-4,NA,NA,TGTGCCAGCAGTTCCCTAGGGGCGGGTGGGGAGACCCAGTACTTC,CASSSLGAGGETQYF
TRBJ1-1,TRBV4-3,few,TRBD1,TGCGCCAGCAGCCAAGACGGCAGGGACAGTGACACTGAAGCTTTCTTT,CASSQDGRDSDTEAFF
TRBJ1-2,TRBV12-3/TRBV12-4,few,NA,TGTGCCAGCAGTTTAAGGGCCTCCTCGGCGGGCTACACCTTC,CASSLRASSAGYTF
TRBJ2-1,TRBV20-1,NA,NA,TGCAGTGCTCTAGTCCCGTCCGATAGATATGAGCAGTTCTTC,CSALVPSDRYEQFF
TRBJ1-5,TRBV24-1,NA,TRBD1,TGTGCCACCAGTGATCCCGGGACAGAGAATCAGCCCCAGCATTTT,CATSDPGTENQPQHF
TRBJ2-3,TRBV20-1,few,NA,TGCAGTGCTAGCTTACAGGGAACAGATACGCAGTATTTT,CSASLQGTDTQYF
TRBJ2-6,TRBV29-1,NA,NA,TGCAGCGTGCAAACTTTACAGGGACCTGGGGCCAACGTCCTGACTTTC,CSVQTLQGPGANVLTF
TRBJ2-1,TRBV30,NA,TRBD2,TGTGCCTGGGTCACTCTAGCGGGGGGGCGGAATGAGCAGTTCTTC,CAWVTLAGGRNEQFF
TRBJ1-5,TRBV29-1,many,NA,TGCAGCGTTGTGGAGGGGGTCTATAGCAATCAGCCCCAGCATTTT,CSVVEGVYSNQPQHF
TRBJ2-3,TRBV10-3,NA,NA,TGTGCCATCACCCCAGGGGAAGCAGATACGCAGTATTTT,CAITPGEADTQYF
TRBJ2-1,TRBV6-5,NA,NA,TGTGCCAGCAGTTCCCGACTAGGTCATGAGCAGTTCTTC,CASSSRLGHEQFF
TRBJ2-7,TRBV20-1,few,NA,TGCAGTGCTACAGACCCTCGTAGCGGAGCCTACGAGCAGTACTTC,CSATDPRSGAYEQYF
TRBJ1-5,TRBV3-1,few,NA,TGTGCCAGCAGCCAAGCGGGAACCTCCCGGCAGCCCCAGCATTTT,CASSQAGTSRQPQHF
TRBJ2-7,TRBV27,NA,TRBD1,TGTGCCAGCAAAAACAGGACAGGGGCCACCTACGAGCAGTACTTC,CASKNRTGATYEQYF
TRBJ2-7,TRBV6-6,many,NA,TGTGCCAGCAGGCCAAAATCCTCCTACGAGCAGTACTTC,CASRPKSSYEQYF
TRBJ1-5,TRBV28,many,NA,TGTGCCAGCAGTTCGACAGGCCGAGGCGATCAGCCCCAGCATTTT,CASSSTGRGDQPQHF
TRBJ1-2,TRBV6-6,few,NA,TGTGCCATGATCACGCGCCCCGGTGGCGGCTACACCTTC,CAMITRPGGGYTF
TRBJ1-1,TRBV6-1,NA,NA,TGTGCCAGCAGCCACCGACAGCCAAACACTGAAGCTTTCTTT,CASSHRQPNTEAFF
TRBJ1-4,TRBV20-1,many,NA,TGCAGTGCGGCCGGACGGTTGAATGAAAAACTGTTTTTT,CSAAGRLNEKLFF
TRBJ1-1,TRBV4-3,NA,NA,TGCGCCAGCAGCCAAGATTTTAACAGTGAAGCTTTCTTT,CASSQDFNSEAFF
TRBJ2-4,TRBV20-1,NA,NA,TGCAGTGCTAGGCTAGCAGATGCCAAAAACATTCAGTACTTC,CSARLADAKNIQYF
TRBJ2-1,TRBV7-2,NA,NA,TGTGCCAGCAGCTTAGTTATAGGACTGAACAATGAGCAGTTCTTC,CASSLVIGLNNEQFF
TRBJ1-1,TRBV27,many,TRBD1,TGTGCCAGCAGTTTATATGGGTCGGGACAGGCCAACTCGAACACTGAAGCTTTCTTT,CASSLYGSGQANSNTEAFF
TRBJ2-2,TRBV24-1,few,NA,TGTGCCACCAGTGAAAAAGGTCCTTTGAACACCGGGGAGCTGTTTTTT,CATSEKGPLNTGELFF
TRBJ2-7,TRBV7-6,few,NA,TGTGCCAGCAGCTCTTGGGGCTCCTTATACGAGCAGTACTTC,CASSSWGSLYEQYF
TRBJ2-3,TRBV18,NA,NA,TGTGCCAGCTCACCAGGGCGGCTAGCGCGCACAGATACGCAGTATTTT,CASSPGRLARTDTQYF
TRBJ2-7,TRBV9,once,NA,TGTGCCAGCAGCGCCGGGACGGTCTCTGGAGAGCAGTACTTC,CASSAGTVSGEQYF
TRBJ1-2,TRBV7-9,many,NA,TGTGCCAGCAGTTCAGGGGACTATGGCTACACCTTC,CASSSGDYGYTF
TRBJ2-3,TRBV12-3/TRBV12-4,many,NA,TGTGCCAGCAGTGACAGCGCGGGGGCCACAGATACGCAGTATTTT,CASSDSAGATDTQYF
TRBJ1-5,TRBV7-9,few,NA,TGTGCCAGCAGCAAACGGGCCGATCAGCCCCAGCATTTT,CASSKRADQPQHF
TRBJ1-5,TRBV7-2,few,NA,TGTGCCAGCAGCTCCACCATGTCGGGGTTAGGTCAGCCCCAGCATTTT,CASSSTMSGLGQPQHF
TRBJ1-5,TRBV7-2,many,NA,TGTGCCAGCAGCTTAGCGGTAGATCAGCCCCAGCATTTT,CASSLAVDQPQHF
TRBJ2-1,TRBV5-1,few,NA,TGCGCCAGCAGCCCCCAGGGGGGCAATGAGCAGTTCTTC,CASSPQGGNEQFF
TRBJ1-2,TRBV15,NA,NA,TGTGCCACCAGCAGAGACCCGTCCGATGGCTACACCTTC,CATSRDPSDGYTF
TRBJ2-2,TRBV5-1,few,TRBD2,TGCGCCAGCAGCCTGACTAGCGGGACTCCCGGGGAGCTGTTTTTT,CASSLTSGTPGELFF
TRBJ2-1,TRBV5-1,NA,TRBD2,TGCGCCAGCAGCTTGGATGGGAGACTAGCGGCTTCCTACAATGAGCAGTTCTTC,CASSLDGRLAASYNEQFF
TRBJ2-1,TRBV5-1,many,TRBD1,TGCGCCAGCAGCTTGGGGGGGACAGTGCAGGGCAATGAGCAGTTCTTC,CASSLGGTVQGNEQFF